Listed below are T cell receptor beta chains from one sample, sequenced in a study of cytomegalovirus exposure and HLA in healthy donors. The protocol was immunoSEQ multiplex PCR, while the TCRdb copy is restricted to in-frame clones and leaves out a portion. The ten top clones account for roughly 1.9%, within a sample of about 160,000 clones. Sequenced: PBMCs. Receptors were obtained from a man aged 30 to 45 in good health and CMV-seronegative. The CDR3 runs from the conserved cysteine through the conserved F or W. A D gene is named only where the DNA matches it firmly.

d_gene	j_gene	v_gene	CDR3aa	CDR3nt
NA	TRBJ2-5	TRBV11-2	CASSSHRVLNQETQYF	TGTGCCAGCAGCTCACACAGGGTGTTGAACCAAGAGACCCAGTACTTC
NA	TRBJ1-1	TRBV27	CASSLVRGRGRTEAFF	TGTGCCAGCAGTTTGGTGCGGGGGCGAGGTAGGACTGAAGCTTTCTTT
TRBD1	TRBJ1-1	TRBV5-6	CASSWGQETYTEAFF	TGTGCCAGCAGTTGGGGACAGGAGACCTACACTGAAGCTTTCTTT
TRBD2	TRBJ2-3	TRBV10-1	CASSSSGARYF	TGCGCCAGCAGTTCTAGCGGGGCCCGGTATTTT
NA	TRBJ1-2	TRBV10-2	CASSDTGFALNYGYTF	TGCGCCAGCAGTGACACAGGGTTTGCTCTTAACTATGGCTACACCTTC
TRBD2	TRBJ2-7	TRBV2	CASKRGRSSYEQYF	TGTGCCTCTAAGCGGGGAAGGAGCTCCTACGAGCAGTACTTC
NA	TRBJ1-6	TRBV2	CASSEAQPSYNSPLHF	TGTGCCAGCAGTGAAGCGCAACCGAGCTATAATTCACCCCTCCACTTT
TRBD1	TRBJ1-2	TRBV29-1	CSVEGSGGLIGYTF	TGCAGCGTTGAAGGCTCAGGGGGGCTCATTGGCTACACCTTC
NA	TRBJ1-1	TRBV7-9	CASSLEGHTEAFF	TGTGCCAGCAGCCTAGAGGGGCACACTGAAGCTTTCTTT
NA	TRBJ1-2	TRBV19	CASRKGLMEDGYTF	TGTGCCAGTAGGAAGGGACTAATGGAGGATGGCTACACCTTC
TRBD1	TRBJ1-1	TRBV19	CASSMGQGSGAFF	TGTGCCAGTAGTATGGGACAGGGGAGCGGGGCTTTCTTT
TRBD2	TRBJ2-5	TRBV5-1	CASSLALAGQETQYF	TGCGCCAGCAGCTTGGCGCTAGCGGGGCAAGAGACCCAGTACTTC
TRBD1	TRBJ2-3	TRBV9	CASSALPFETGLGTDTQYF	TGTGCCAGCAGCGCTTTACCCTTCGAGACAGGGTTGGGCACAGATACGCAGTATTTT
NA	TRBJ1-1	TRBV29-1	CSADSFLNTEAFF	TGCAGCGCGGACAGCTTCTTGAACACTGAAGCTTTCTTT
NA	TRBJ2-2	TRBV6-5	CASIPGQNTGELFF	TGTGCCAGCATCCCCGGACAGAACACCGGGGAGCTGTTTTTT
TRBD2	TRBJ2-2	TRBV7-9	CASSLRGRGRAPGELFF	TGTGCCAGCAGCTTACGGGGCCGCGGGAGAGCTCCCGGGGAGCTGTTTTTT
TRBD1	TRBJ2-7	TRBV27	CASSSRDRGSYEQYF	TGTGCCAGCAGTTCCCGGGACAGGGGATCCTACGAGCAGTACTTC
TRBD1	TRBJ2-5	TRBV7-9	CASTSRGKETQYF	TGTGCCAGCACTTCCAGGGGGAAAGAGACCCAGTACTTC
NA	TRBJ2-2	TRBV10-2	CASKSQGHPGELFF	TGCGCCAGCAAAAGTCAGGGGCACCCCGGGGAGCTGTTTTTT
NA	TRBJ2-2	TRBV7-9	CASSLDSQGLYTGELFF	TGTGCCAGCAGCTTAGACTCGCAGGGATTATACACCGGGGAGCTGTTTTTT
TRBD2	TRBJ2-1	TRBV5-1	CASPPSGRGEQFF	TGCGCCAGCCCCCCTAGCGGGAGGGGGGAGCAGTTCTTC
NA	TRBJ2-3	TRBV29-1	CSVAQGASTDTQYF	TGCAGCGTTGCTCAGGGCGCTAGCACAGATACGCAGTATTTT
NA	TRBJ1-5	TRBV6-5	CASRLQARSNQPQHF	TGTGCCAGCAGACTACAGGCTCGAAGCAATCAGCCCCAGCATTTT
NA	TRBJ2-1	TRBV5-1	CASSSTRYNEQFF	TGCGCCAGCAGCTCCACTAGGTACAATGAGCAGTTCTTC